A selection of T cell receptor beta chains follows, all from one sample in a study of beta chain features in type 1 diabetes. TCRdb keeps only in-frame clones here, not all; method: immunoSEQ multiplex PCR. The data contain almost 350,000 clones, around 9.7% of them singletons. The source material was central memory CD4+ T cells from blood. The origin of the receptors is a man aged 25 to 45 with type 1 diabetes. Each CDR3 is given without its conserved first and last residue. The order of the fields is clone size, V gene, CDR3 protein. The size entry is marked missing in some rows and otherwise reads once, few, many or a size class.

clone_size: many
v_call: TRBV19
cdr3_aa: ASSSRRTSGSRTEAF

clone_size: many
v_call: TRBV12-5
cdr3_aa: ASGLGTSGRNTGELF

clone_size: many
v_call: TRBV7-2
cdr3_aa: ASSLSPGAGNEQF

clone_size: -
v_call: TRBV7-2
cdr3_aa: ASSLAPRGRTEAF

clone_size: few
v_call: TRBV7-9
cdr3_aa: ASSLGLAGTYEQY

clone_size: few
v_call: TRBV18
cdr3_aa: ASSPSGGAYTDTQY

clone_size: many
v_call: TRBV2
cdr3_aa: ASRGQGVVPLH

clone_size: -
v_call: TRBV5-1
cdr3_aa: ASSLIGGRGTDTQY

clone_size: -
v_call: TRBV19
cdr3_aa: ASSIDPQGGRNTEAF

clone_size: few
v_call: TRBV27
cdr3_aa: ASSTILKGVAF

clone_size: few
v_call: TRBV7-2
cdr3_aa: ASSFGFSPNTEAF

clone_size: -
v_call: TRBV11-2
cdr3_aa: ASSPRGTGTKNIQY

clone_size: few
v_call: TRBV10-1
cdr3_aa: ASSDNPYEQY

clone_size: -
v_call: TRBV28
cdr3_aa: ASWTGAGETQY

clone_size: few
v_call: TRBV7-2
cdr3_aa: ASSLGLGWSEKLF

clone_size: few
v_call: TRBV6-6
cdr3_aa: ASSLRGGQDTQY